The 22 T cell receptor beta chains reported below all come from one sample, sequenced in a study of CD8 T cells in Susac syndrome. RNA amounts of 0.5 to 1 ug underwent reverse transcription with random hexamers. TCRdb redid the calling of the immunoSEQ multiplex PCR reads with MiXCR, one entry per CDR3 protein. The table shows about 130,000 distinct CDR3 sequences, with over 85% occurring only once. Sequencing was performed on CD8+ T cells from PBMCs. These receptors came from a human donor with multiple sclerosis.

The chain employs TRBV10-3 and TRBJ2-1; 8 positions match TRBD2. CDR1 and CDR2 (germline): ENHRY, SYGVKD. This CDR3 has 16 amino acids. V lost 0 bases, J lost 5 bases, and 6 bases stayed unmatched. CDR3 sequence (DNA): TGTGCCATCAGTGAGTCTCGCGGGGGGCCCCACAATGAGCAGTTCTTC. Its protein is CAISESRGGPHNEQFF.

V usage is TRBV7-9 and J usage is TRBJ2-1, with 7 bases lining up with TRBD1. Losses at the gene ends were 2 bases for V and 7 bases for J; bases not matched to a gene: 8. CDR1 SEHNR and CDR2 FQNEAQ come from the germline V gene (reference sequence). The CDR3 is 15 amino acids. This CDR3 reads CASSLSLGRGNEQFF. The DNA of the CDR3 is TGTGCCAGCAGCTTATCGCTGGGCAGGGGGAATGAGCAGTTCTTC.

This chain connects TRBV4-2 to TRBJ2-1; 11 bases are a match to TRBD2. The CDR3 spans 20 residues. J lost 0 bases, V lost 0 bases, and 10 bases had no gene match. Germline CDR1 and CDR2: LGHNA and YNFKEQ. The CDR3 nucleotides are TGTGCCAGCAGCCAAGATAGCCTAGCGGGGGGCCCGAGCTCCTACAATGAGCAGTTCTTC. Translated: CASSQDSLAGGPSSYNEQFF.

The CDR3 DNA sequence: TGCGCCAGCAGCCAAGTAGGCTGGGGGAATGAGCAGTTCTTC. Residues: CASSQVGWGNEQFF. The chain recombines TRBV4-1 with TRBJ2-1, with D perhaps being TRBD1 or TRBD2 (5 bases each). Germline CDR1 reads MGHRA; CDR2 reads YSYEKL. V lost 1 base and J 7 bases, leaving 11 bases between the germline ends. The CDR3 is made up of 14 amino acids.

This clonotype showed up just once. The germline gene is not matched at one end of the junction; a read error may be the cause. This chain uses TRBV9 with TRBJ2-3; the match to TRBD2 covers 9 bases. Looked up from germline, CDR1 is SGDLS and CDR2 is YYNGEE. The CDR3 contains 16 residues. In nucleotides, the CDR3 is TGTGCCAGCAGCGCAGGACTAGCGTCTAGCACAGATACGCAGTTTTTT. This sequence encodes CASSAGLASSTDTQFF.

This chain uses TRBV12-3 or TRBV12-4 with TRBJ2-7; possibly TRBD2 for D (5 bases). CDR3 length: 11 amino acids. V was clipped by 7 bases and J by 4 bases, with 8 bases between them. CDR3 nucleotides: TGTGCCAGCACATCGGGGTACGAGCAGTACTTC. Encoded protein: CASTSGYEQYF.

The J gene is TRBJ2-1, the V gene TRBV12-3 or TRBV12-4; 7 bases match TRBD1. The CDR3 has 14 amino acids. Trimming took 6 bases from V and 5 from J; bases not matched to a gene: 7. CDR3 sequence (DNA): TGTGCCAGCAGCTTAAAGACAGGGAACAATGAGCAGTTCTTC. This encodes CASSLKTGNNEQFF.

This clonotype was observed a single time. The CDR3 DNA is TGTGCCAGCAGCAAACGAAAGGGGGTTTACTCCTACGAGCAGTACTTC. This sequence encodes CASSKRKGVYSYEQYF. The chain couples TRBV21-1 to TRBJ2-7; TRBD1 is the table's D call, not checked against the DNA. TRBV21-1 is classified as a pseudogene. The length of the CDR3 is 16 residues.

The V call is TRBV4-1, the J call TRBJ1-2; no definite D call. Germline-derived CDR1 and CDR2 are MGHRA and YSYEKL. Trimming took off 0 bases at V and 4 bases at J, with 12 bases between the two ends. CDR3 length: 15 residues. The CDR3: CASSQDRAAGYGYTF. The DNA for the CDR3 is TGCGCCAGCAGCCAAGATAGGGCCGCTGGCTATGGCTACACCTTC.

This sequence joins TRBV10-3 and TRBJ2-1; D is undetermined. The ends were cut back, 0 bases at V and 8 bases at J, with 8 bases in the middle. Germline lookup yields CDR1 ENHRY and CDR2 SYGVKD. This CDR3 has 13 amino acids. The CDR3 reads CAISESRTDEQFF. As DNA, the CDR3 is TGTGCCATCAGTGAGTCGCGGACGGATGAGCAGTTCTTC.

This clonotype was seen once. J is TRBJ2-6 and V is TRBV9, with D unclear. The germline V and J ends were trimmed by 4 bases and 1 base, with 12 bases remaining between them. The CDR3 contains 16 residues. Per the germline V gene, CDR1 is SGDLS and CDR2 is YYNGEE. The CDR3, as DNA: TGTGCCAGCAGCTCCCCGGTGCGTTCTGGGGCCAACGTCCTGACTTTC. Translation gives CASSSPVRSGANVLTF.

Concerning this clonotype itself: The junction and the germline gene differ at one end; a read error may be behind it. The CDR3 region is CASSLGYGYTF. For the CDR3, the DNA is TGTGCCAGCAGTTTGGGCTATGGCTACACCTTC. The rearrangement joins TRBV5-1 to TRBJ1-2; D gene unclear. From germline, CDR1 is SGHRS and CDR2 YFSETQ. CDR3 length equals 11 residues. Full variable domain (remainder filled in from reference TRBV5-1 and TRBJ1-2): KAGVTQTPRYLIKTRGQQVTLSCSPISGHRSVSWYQQTPGQGLQFLFEYFSETQRNKGNFPGRFSGRQFSNSRSEMNVSTLELGDSALYLCASSLGYGYTFGSGTRLTVV.

As DNA, the CDR3 is TGTGCCAGCAGCTTTCCCTCGACAGGGATAGACGAGCAGTACTTC. Its translation: CASSFPSTGIDEQYF. The chain employs TRBV7-9 and TRBJ2-7; TRBD1 agrees at 7 bases. The germline V gene encodes CDR1 SEHNR and CDR2 FQNEAQ (reference sequence). After removal of 3 bases from V and 5 bases from J, the junction contained 10 bases not matched to a gene. This CDR3 is 15 amino acids long.

The chain is built from TRBV27 and TRBJ2-7, with 7 positions matching TRBD2. The V gene end was trimmed by 5 bases and the J gene end by 6 bases; junction bases not matched to a gene: 10. There are 14 residues in the CDR3. Germline V lookup: CDR1 MNHEY, CDR2 SMNVEV (reference sequence). The CDR3 reads CASSPRFGGFEQYV. CDR3 sequence (DNA): TGTGCCAGCAGTCCACGGTTCGGGGGGTTCGAGCAGTACGTC.

The CDR3 coding sequence is TGCGCCAGCACCCACCGGGGCCCCTACAATGAGCAGTTCTTC. Translation: CASTHRGPYNEQFF. The V gene is TRBV5-1, the J gene TRBJ2-1; either TRBD1 or TRBD2 may fit D (5 bases each). V lost 6 bases and J 2 bases, leaving 12 bases between the germline ends. CDR1 is SGHRS, CDR2 YFSETQ, per germline. The CDR3 loop spans 14 amino acids. Full variable domain (outside the CDR3, taken from reference TRBV5-1 and TRBJ2-1): KAGVTQTPRYLIKTRGQQVTLSCSPISGHRSVSWYQQTPGQGLQFLFEYFSETQRNKGNFPGRFSGRQFSNSRSEMNVSTLELGDSALYLCASTHRGPYNEQFFGPGTRLTVL.

The rearrangement joins TRBV11-1 to TRBJ2-7; 8 bases are a match to TRBD2. Germline CDR1 reads SGHAT; CDR2 reads FQDESV (reference sequence). V lost 3 bases to trimming and J lost 4 bases; unmatched junction nucleotides: 8. The CDR3 length is 15 residues. The chain's CDR3 is CASSFSPAGEYEQYV. Here the CDR3 DNA reads TGTGCCAGCAGCTTCTCCCCAGCGGGAGAGTACGAGCAGTACGTC.

V and J are TRBV19 and TRBJ1-5; D unresolved. Germline CDR1 is LNHDA and CDR2 is SQIVND (reference sequence). The CDR3 length is 13 residues. The ends were cut back, 3 bases at V and 2 bases at J, with 5 bases in the middle. The CDR3 DNA is TGTGCCAGTAGTATGGGAGGCAATCAGCCCCAGCATTTT. It encodes CASSMGGNQPQHF.

This sequence joins TRBV12-3 or TRBV12-4 and TRBJ1-1; 7 bases match TRBD1. The CDR3 spans 15 residues. Trimming took 1 base from V and 3 from J; bases not matched to a gene: 5. This CDR3 reads CASSLGAGGYTEAFF. Here the CDR3 DNA reads TGTGCCAGCAGTTTAGGGGCAGGGGGATACACTGAAGCTTTCTTT.

This clonotype was counted once. V and J are TRBV4-1 and TRBJ2-5; tentative D call: TRBD2 (5 bases). V was pared by 2 bases and J by 4 bases, with 8 bases between. Germline lookup yields CDR1 MGHRA and CDR2 YSYEKL. The CDR3 sequence is 13 residues long. In nucleotides, the CDR3 is TGCGCCAGCAGCCAACTAGCATCAGAGACCCAGTACTTC. This encodes CASSQLASETQYF.

The chain's CDR3 is CASSIEGTFSQPQHF. The CDR3 DNA reads TGTGCCAGTAGTATTGAGGGGACATTCAGTCAGCCCCAGCATTTT. The V and J genes are TRBV19 and TRBJ1-5, with D perhaps matching TRBD1 (6 bases). The CDR3 is 15 residues long. Germline V CDR1 and CDR2: LNHDA, SQIVND (reference sequence). Between the trimmed V and J ends, which lost 3 bases and 6 bases, there was a span of 15 bases.

The genes are TRBV24-1 and TRBJ2-1; 11 nucleotides agree with TRBD1. The V gene end was trimmed by 1 base and the J gene end by 4 bases; junction bases not matched to a gene: 5. Germline-derived CDR1 and CDR2 are KGHDR and SFDVKD. This CDR3 comprises 17 residues. CDR3 in DNA: TGTGCCACCAGTGATTTCAGAGGACAGGGGGCTTACAATGAGCAGTTCTTC. Its protein product is CATSDFRGQGAYNEQFF.

The chain couples TRBV5-1 to TRBJ2-3; D is tentatively TRBD1 or TRBD2 (5 bases each). The V end lost 4 bases, the J end lost 5 bases, and 20 bases lay between the germline ends. The CDR3 spans 16 residues. Per germline, CDR1 SGHRS and CDR2 YFSETQ. CDR3 DNA: TGCGCCAGCAGCCCTCTGGGGACCCCGAGAGTAGATACGCAGTATTTT. It translates to CASSPLGTPRVDTQYF.